The 10 T cell receptor beta chains presented below share a single source sample, sequenced in a study of blood T cells in healthy people across ages. The authors ran a second PCR of about 7 to 11 cycles using a sample-barcoded 5' primer and a J-beta primer mix. Via MiXCR, TCRdb re-called the 5' RACE reads, giving one row per CDR3 protein. The sample records about 1,800,000 distinct CDR3 sequences, over 25% being singletons. Sequencing was carried out using blood. The receptors here all came from a woman aged 25 to 39 in good health.

This chain joins TRBV3-1 and TRBJ2-2; D might be TRBD1 (6 bases). V shed 1 base and J shed 3 bases, with 9 bases lying between them. The CDR3 contains 15 residues. Germline V gene lookup returns CDR1 LGHDT and CDR2 YNNKEL (reference sequence). CDR3 DNA: TGTGCCAGCAGCCAAGGGAGACAGGACACCGGGGAGCTGTTTTTT. Translating gives CASSQGRQDTGELFF.

With regard to this clonotype: A read error may be the cause here, since a much bigger clone is one base away. This chain joins TRBV20-1 and TRBJ2-7; 7 bases align to TRBD2. The V segment lost 5 bases and the J segment 7 bases; nucleotides outside the gene matches: 17. CDR1 is DFQATT, CDR2 SNEGSKA, per germline (reference sequence). The CDR3 sequence is 15 residues long. The chain's CDR3 is CSARPREALNNEQYF. In DNA, the CDR3 is TGCAGTGCTCGTCCACGGGAGGCCCTTAACAATGAGCAGTACTTC.

The rearrangement links TRBV15 to TRBJ1-1, with D perhaps matching TRBD1 (5 bases). CDR3 size: 13 residues. V lost 0 bases to trimming and J lost 10 bases, with 12 bases between them. From germline, CDR1 is LNHNV and CDR2 YYDKDF (reference sequence). The CDR3 region is CATSRDAGGGAFF. In DNA, the CDR3 is TGTGCCACCAGCAGAGATGCCGGGGGAGGAGCTTTCTTT. The full variable domain, with the rest looked up from reference TRBV15 and TRBJ1-1, is DAMVIQNPRYQVTQFGKPVTLSCSQTLNHNVMYWYQQKSSQAPKLLFHYYDKDFNNEADTPDNFQSRRPNTSFCFLDIRSPGLGDTAMYLCATSRDAGGGAFFGQGTRLTVV.

This clonotype was counted only a few times. This rearrangement joins TRBV20-1 to TRBJ1-6; 7 bases map to TRBD1. The V gene's germline CDR1 is DFQATT and CDR2 SNEGSKA (reference sequence). V was pared by 5 bases and J by 7 bases, with 8 bases of the junction left unmatched. The CDR3 runs to 14 residues. This CDR3 is CSALAGGINSPLHF. CDR3 bases: TGCAGTGCTCTAGCAGGGGGTATCAATTCACCCCTCCACTTT.

This clonotype has just a few counts. This sequence joins TRBV20-1 and TRBJ2-3, with 7 nucleotides matching TRBD1. The J segment lost 2 bases and the V segment lost 4 bases, leaving 9 bases of the junction unmatched. The CDR3 is 15 residues long. The germline CDR1 and CDR2 sequences are DFQATT and SNEGSKA (reference sequence). DNA for the CDR3: TGCAGTGCTACTCGGACGGGACAGCTCACAGATACGCAGTATTTT. This encodes CSATRTGQLTDTQYF.

The J gene is TRBJ1-4, the V gene TRBV13; the match to TRBD1 covers 7 bases. Germline CDR1 is PRHDT and CDR2 is FYEKMQ (reference sequence). The CDR3 has 14 residues. V dropped 4 bases and J dropped 10; count of bases not matched to a gene: 9. DNA of the CDR3: TGTGCCAGCAGCTCGACAGGGTTTCGCGGAAAACTGTTTTTT. It translates to CASSSTGFRGKLFF. Full variable domain (missing parts from reference TRBV13 and TRBJ1-4): AAGVIQSPRHLIKEKRETATLKCYPIPRHDTVYWYQQGPGQDPQFLISFYEKMQSDKGSIPDRFSAQQFSDYHSELNMSSLELGDSALYFCASSSTGFRGKLFFGSGTQLSVL.

The chain joins TRBV7-2 to TRBJ2-1; a weak D match, TRBD2 (6 bases). The V and J ends lost 5 bases and 15 bases respectively, with 14 bases between them. In germline, CDR1 is SGHTA, CDR2 FQGNSA. This CDR3 has 11 amino acids. This CDR3 reads CTSSPRLEWFF. CDR3 DNA sequence: TGTACCAGCAGCCCTAGACTAGAATGGTTCTTC.

The gene calls are TRBV12-3 or TRBV12-4 and TRBJ2-1, with 8 bases fitting TRBD2. After removal of 5 bases from V and 4 bases from J, the junction contained 16 bases not matched to a gene. This CDR3 is 18 amino acids long. CDR3 sequence: CASSPPSGAGDSYNEQFF. Here the CDR3 DNA reads TGTGCCAGCAGTCCTCCGAGTGGAGCGGGAGATTCTTACAATGAGCAGTTCTTC.

There are a few counts of this clonotype. This rearrangement joins TRBV7-2 to TRBJ2-1; D may be TRBD2 (5 bases). The V gene's germline CDR1 is SGHTA and CDR2 FQGNSA. The CDR3 contains 13 residues. Trimming took off 2 bases at V and 10 bases at J, with 12 bases between the two ends. The CDR3 nucleotides read TGTGCCAGCAGCTTAAGCGGTCCCGTCGAGCAGTTCTTC. It specifies CASSLSGPVEQFF.

The chain links TRBV5-1 to TRBJ2-1; D gene ambiguous. The V gene lost 4 bases and the J gene lost 6 bases, with 11 bases spanning the gap. The CDR3 has 13 amino acids. Germline V gene sequence: CDR1 SGHRS, CDR2 YFSETQ. The CDR3, as DNA: TGCGCCAGCAGCCATAGGGAATCCAATGAGCAGTTCTTC. Its translation is CASSHRESNEQFF.